This TCR beta chain was identified during a study of shared clonotypes between healthy human individuals. Libraries were prepared by immunoSEQ multiplex PCR; TCRdb keeps only in-frame clonotypes and omits some of them. The sample lists millions of clones, around 90% occurring once. Trimming removed 3 bases at V and 0 bases at J, with 9 bases between. CDR3 length: 15 amino acids. Germline-derived CDR1 and CDR2 are MDHEN and SYDVKM. The TCR was taken from a man younger than 30 in good health. Sequencing was performed on naive CD4+ T cells sorted from blood. Subset defined: CD45RA+ positively selected. The chain joins TRBV28 to TRBJ1-5; the D is unclear. The CDR3 sequence is CASSFRSFSNQPQHF. CDR3 sequence (DNA): TGTGCCAGCAGTTTCCGGAGTTTTAGCAATCAGCCCCAGCATTTT. Full variable domain (missing parts from reference TRBV28 and TRBJ1-5): DVKVTQSSRYLVKRTGEKVFLECVQDMDHENMFWYRQDPGLGLRLIYFSYDVKMKEKGDIPEGYSVSREKKERFSLILESASTNQTSMYLCASSFRSFSNQPQHFGDGTRLSIL.